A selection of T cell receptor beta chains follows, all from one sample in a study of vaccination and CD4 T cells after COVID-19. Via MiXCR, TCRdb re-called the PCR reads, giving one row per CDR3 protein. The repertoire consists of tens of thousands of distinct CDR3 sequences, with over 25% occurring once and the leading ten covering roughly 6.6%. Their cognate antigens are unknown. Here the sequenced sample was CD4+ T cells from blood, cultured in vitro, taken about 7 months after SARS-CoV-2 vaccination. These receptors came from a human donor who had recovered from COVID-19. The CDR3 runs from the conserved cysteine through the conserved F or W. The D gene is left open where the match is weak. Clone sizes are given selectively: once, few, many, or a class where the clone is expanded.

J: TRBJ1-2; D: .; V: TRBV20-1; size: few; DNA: TGCAGTGCTAGAGAGGGTAACTATGGCTACACCTTC; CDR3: CSAREGNYGYTF
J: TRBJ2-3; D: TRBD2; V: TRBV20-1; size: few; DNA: TGCAGTGCTCCCGGACTAGCGGGCACCCCCAGCACAGATACGCAGTATTTT; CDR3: CSAPGLAGTPSTDTQYF
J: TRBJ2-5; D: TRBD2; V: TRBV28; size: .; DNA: TGTGCCAGCAATTCGGGGCTCGGGAGGATGTACCAAGAGACCCAGTACTTC; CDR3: CASNSGLGRMYQETQYF
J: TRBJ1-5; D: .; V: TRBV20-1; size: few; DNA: TGCAGTGCTAGAGGCACCAAAGGGGCTTATAGCAATCAGCCCCAGCATTTT; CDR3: CSARGTKGAYSNQPQHF
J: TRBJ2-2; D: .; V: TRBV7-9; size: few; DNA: TGTGCCAGCATGGGGGCTCCCGGGGAGCTGTTTTTT; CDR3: CASMGAPGELFF
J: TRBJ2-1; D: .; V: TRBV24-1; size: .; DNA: TGTGCCACCAGTGATGGGCGGACTGGGCGGCTCGACAATGAGCAGTTCTTC; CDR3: CATSDGRTGRLDNEQFF
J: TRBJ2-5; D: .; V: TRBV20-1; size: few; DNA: TGCAGTGCCGCAGGAGAGGGGACCCAGTACTTC; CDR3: CSAAGEGTQYF
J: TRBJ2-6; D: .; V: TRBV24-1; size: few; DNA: TGTGCCACCAGTGTCGGGTTTGGGGCCAACGTCCTGACTTTC; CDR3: CATSVGFGANVLTF
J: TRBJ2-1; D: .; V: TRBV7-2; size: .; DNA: TGTGCCAGCAGCTTAGAGGCGCGGACGTTGGAGCAGTTCTTC; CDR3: CASSLEARTLEQFF
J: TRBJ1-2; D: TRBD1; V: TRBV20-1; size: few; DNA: TGCAGTGCTACCCGGGACAGGGCAGTCGGTGGCTACACCTTC; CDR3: CSATRDRAVGGYTF
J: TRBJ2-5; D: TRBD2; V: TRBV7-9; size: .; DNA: TGTGCCAGCAGTCCCGGACTAGCGGCGTACCAAGAGACCCAGTACTTC; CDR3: CASSPGLAAYQETQYF
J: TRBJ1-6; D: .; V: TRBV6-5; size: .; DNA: TGTGCCAGCAGTTACTCGATCTTCTCCCCAGATTCACCCCTCCACTTT; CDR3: CASSYSIFSPDSPLHF
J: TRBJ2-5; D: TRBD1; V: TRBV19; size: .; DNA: TGTGCCAGTAGGGCTCCGGGACAGCAAGAGACCCAGTACTTC; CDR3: CASRAPGQQETQYF
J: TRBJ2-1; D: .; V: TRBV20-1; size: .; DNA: TGCAGTGCCCGGGACTTCCGAGGGAATGAGCAGTTCTTC; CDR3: CSARDFRGNEQFF
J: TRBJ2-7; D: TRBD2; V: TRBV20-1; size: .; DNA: TGCAGGGGACTAGCGGACCACTACGAGCAGTACTTC; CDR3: CRGLADHYEQYF
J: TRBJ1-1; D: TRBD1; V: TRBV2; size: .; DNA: TGTGCCAGCTCCCGGGACAGGGGTCGCACTGAAGCTTTCTTT; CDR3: CASSRDRGRTEAFF
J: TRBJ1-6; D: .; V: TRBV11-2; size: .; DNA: TGTGCCAGCAGCTTGGTAGGGCGCGGGATGTTGGGTTCACCCCTCCACTTT; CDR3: CASSLVGRGMLGSPLHF
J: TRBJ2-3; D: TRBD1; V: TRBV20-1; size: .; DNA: TGCAGTGCTTCGGACAGGGGACATGGTACTAGCACAGATACGCAGTATTTT; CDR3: CSASDRGHGTSTDTQYF
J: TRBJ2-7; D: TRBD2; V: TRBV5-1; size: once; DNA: TGCGCCAGCAGCCGAGCAGCGGGGACTTCCGAGCAGTACTTC; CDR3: CASSRAAGTSEQYF
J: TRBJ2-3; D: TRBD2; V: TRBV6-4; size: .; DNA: TGTGCCAGCAGTGAACGTTGGACTAGCGGGACCTCCAACACAGATACGCAGTATTTT; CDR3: CASSERWTSGTSNTDTQYF
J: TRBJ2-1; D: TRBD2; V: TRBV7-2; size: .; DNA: TGTGCCAGCACCCAGGGACTGGGTGGAGCGGGAGGGATGGATGAGCAGTTCTTC; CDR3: CASTQGLGGAGGMDEQFF
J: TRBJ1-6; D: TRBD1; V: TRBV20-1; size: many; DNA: TGCAGTGCTAGATGGCGGGACAGGTTAAGTGCACCCCTCCACTTT; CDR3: CSARWRDRLSAPLHF
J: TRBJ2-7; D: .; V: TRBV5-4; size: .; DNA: TGTGCCAGCAGCCTCCGACAGGCGGTACACGAGCAGTACTTC; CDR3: CASSLRQAVHEQYF
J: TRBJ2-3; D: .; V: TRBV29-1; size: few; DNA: TGCAGCGTTGACATGGGACTCCCAGGGACAGATACGCAGTATTTT; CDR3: CSVDMGLPGTDTQYF
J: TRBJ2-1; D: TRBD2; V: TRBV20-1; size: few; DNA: TGCAGTGCCATGGGACGGCGGGAGGGTTACAATGAGCAGTTCTTC; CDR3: CSAMGRREGYNEQFF
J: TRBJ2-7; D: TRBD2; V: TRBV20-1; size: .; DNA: TGCAGTGCTAGACCGAGCGGGATGACCTACGAGCAGTACTTC; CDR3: CSARPSGMTYEQYF
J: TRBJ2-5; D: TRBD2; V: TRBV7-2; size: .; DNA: TGTGCCAGCAGCTCGTTCAAAGCGGGAGGGAGGGAGACCCAGTACTTC; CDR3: CASSSFKAGGRETQYF
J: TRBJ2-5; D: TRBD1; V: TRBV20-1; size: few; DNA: TGCAGTGCTGGACAGGGGGTTCAAGAGACCCAGTACTTC; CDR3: CSAGQGVQETQYF
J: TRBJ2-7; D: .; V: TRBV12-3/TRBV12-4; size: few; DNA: TGTGCCAGCAGTTCCGGGACGGCCTCCTACGAGCAGTACTTC; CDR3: CASSSGTASYEQYF
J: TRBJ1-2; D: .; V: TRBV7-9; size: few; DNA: TGTGCCAGCAGCCCCTCGGGGGGCTACACCTTC; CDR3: CASSPSGGYTF
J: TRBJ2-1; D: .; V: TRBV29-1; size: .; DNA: TGCAGCGTTGAAGTTGGGGGCTACAATGAGCAGTTCTTC; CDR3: CSVEVGGYNEQFF
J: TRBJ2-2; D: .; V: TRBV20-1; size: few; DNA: TGCAGTGCTACAGGGGACGACACCGGGGAGCTGTTTTTT; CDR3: CSATGDDTGELFF
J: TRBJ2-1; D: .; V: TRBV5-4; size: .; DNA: TGTGCCAGCAGCTTGCCATTGCAGAGCAATGAGCAGTTCTTC; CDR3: CASSLPLQSNEQFF
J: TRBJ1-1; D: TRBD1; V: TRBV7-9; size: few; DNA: TGTGCCAGCAGCTTAGGGGCAGGGGGAGGTAACACTGAAGCTTTCTTT; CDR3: CASSLGAGGGNTEAFF
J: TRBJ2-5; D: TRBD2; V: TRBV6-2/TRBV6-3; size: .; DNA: TGTGCCAGCACCCCGACGGGGGGGGAGAGGGAGACCCAGTACTTC; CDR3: CASTPTGGERETQYF
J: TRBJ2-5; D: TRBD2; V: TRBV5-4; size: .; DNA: TGTGCCAGCAGCTTGGGGACTAGCGGGAGAGAGACCCAGTACTTC; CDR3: CASSLGTSGRETQYF
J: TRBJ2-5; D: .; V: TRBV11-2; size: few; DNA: TGTGCCAGCAGCTTCATAGCTGGGGAGACCCAGTACTTC; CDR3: CASSFIAGETQYF
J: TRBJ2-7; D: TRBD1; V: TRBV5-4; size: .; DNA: TGTGCCAGCAGCCTCTCTACAGGGGTTCGCGAGCAGTACTTC; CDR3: CASSLSTGVREQYF
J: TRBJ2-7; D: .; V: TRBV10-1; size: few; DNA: TGCGCCAGCAACGAATTCTGCCAGATCGGGGGCGAGCAGTACTTC; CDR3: CASNEFCQIGGEQYF
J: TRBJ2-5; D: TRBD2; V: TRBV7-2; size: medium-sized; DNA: TGTGCCAGCAGCTTGCCGCGGACTAGCGGGAGGGCCTTTCGGGAGACCCAGTACTTC; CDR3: CASSLPRTSGRAFRETQYF
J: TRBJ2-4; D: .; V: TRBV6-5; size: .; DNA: TGTGCCAGCAGTTACTCCCCGGCGCAAAACATTCAGTACTTC; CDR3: CASSYSPAQNIQYF
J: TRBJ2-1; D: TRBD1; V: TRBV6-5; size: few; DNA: TGTGCCAGCAGTTGGGACAGGTACAATGAGCAGTTCTTC; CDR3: CASSWDRYNEQFF
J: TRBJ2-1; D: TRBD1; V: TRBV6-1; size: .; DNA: TGTGCCAGCAGAGGTGGACAGGGCTACAATGAGCAGTTCTTC; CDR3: CASRGGQGYNEQFF
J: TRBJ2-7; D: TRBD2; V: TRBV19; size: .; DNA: TGTGCCAGTAGTATAGGGCTAGCGGGGCCCTACGAGCAGTACTTC; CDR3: CASSIGLAGPYEQYF
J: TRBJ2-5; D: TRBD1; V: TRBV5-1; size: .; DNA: TGCGCCAGCAGCAAAGGACAGGGTGGGGAGACCCAGTACTTC; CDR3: CASSKGQGGETQYF